Presented here are 21 T cell receptor beta chains from one specimen sequenced in a study of T cell clonotyping in hematopoietic cell transplantation. The assay was immunoSEQ multiplex PCR, and TCRdb's table has in-frame clones only and misses some. This table holds roughly 42,000 clones, roughly 94% found once. The sequencing sample was made of peripheral blood mononuclear cells. All receptors come from a woman aged 50 to 60 in good health. Some clones in this sample may be carry-over from other donors' samples.

The rearrangement joins TRBV19 to TRBJ2-7, with D unclear. Germline CDR1 LNHDA, CDR2 SQIVND (reference sequence). The CDR3 covers 14 residues. Trimming removed 5 bases from V and 0 bases from J, with 11 bases in between. The CDR3 here is CASSANTGSYEQYF. The DNA for the CDR3 is TGTGCCAGTAGTGCAAACACCGGCTCCTACGAGCAGTACTTC.

The chain carries TRBV7-3 and TRBJ2-3, with TRBD2 as a possible D gene (6 bases). This CDR3 has 15 amino acids. Trimming took 5 bases from V and 2 from J, leaving 14 bases between them. Germline V gene data show CDR1 as SGHTA and CDR2 as FQGTGA. For the CDR3, the DNA is TGTGCCAGCAGCCTCACGGGGGAATCCACAGATACGCAGTATTTT. The encoded protein is CASSLTGESTDTQYF.

Here the CDR3 DNA reads TGTGCCAGTAGTATAGTCAGGGACGTGGAGCTGTTTTTT. Translated: CASSIVRDVELFF. The rearrangement joins TRBV19 to TRBJ2-2; perhaps D is TRBD1 or TRBD2 (5 bases each). V gave up 1 base and J gave up 10 bases, with 10 bases separating them. This CDR3 has 13 amino acids. Germline assignment: CDR1 LNHDA and CDR2 SQIVND (reference sequence). The whole variable domain, remainder taken from reference TRBV19 and TRBJ2-2, is DGGITQSPKYLFRKEGQNVTLSCEQNLNHDAMYWYRQDPGQGLRLIYYSQIVNDFQKGDIAEGYSVSREKKESFPLTVTSAQKNPTAFYLCASSIVRDVELFFGEGSRLTVL.

The gene calls are TRBV4-3 and TRBJ1-2; D is possibly TRBD1 (5 bases). The CDR3 extends over 15 amino acids. CDR1 and CDR2 from the germline V gene are LGHNA and YSLEER. V was shortened by 2 bases and J by 12 bases, with 22 bases between the two germline ends. CDR3 in amino acids: CASSQNLESRVTHTF. DNA for the CDR3: TGCGCCAGCAGCCAAAATCTGGAGAGCAGGGTAACACACACCTTC.

In its sample, this clone was seen a few times. The chain recombines TRBV4-3 with TRBJ1-2; TRBD1 matches 8 bases. This CDR3 has 17 amino acids. Trimming removed 0 bases from V and 2 bases from J; junction bases left unmatched: 8. From germline, CDR1 is LGHNA and CDR2 YSLEER. In nucleotides, the CDR3 is TGCGCCAGCAGCCAAGATTTGGCAGGGGGCTACAACTATGGCTACACCTTC. This sequence encodes CASSQDLAGGYNYGYTF.

The genes are TRBV20-1 and TRBJ2-1, with 7 bases matching TRBD1. The trim removed 7 bases at V and 8 bases at J, leaving 5 bases unmatched. Germline V gene sequence: CDR1 DFQATT, CDR2 SNEGSKA (reference sequence). The CDR3 is made up of 11 amino acids. The CDR3 DNA reads TGCAGTGTACAGGGGTTCGATGAGCAGTTCTTC. Its translation is CSVQGFDEQFF.

The rearrangement joins TRBV7-3 to TRBJ2-7, with 9 positions matching TRBD2. CDR3 size: 13 residues. In germline, CDR1 is SGHTA, CDR2 FQGTGA. With 3 bases clipped from V and 4 bases from J, the junction kept 1 base outside the gene matches. The CDR3 region is CASSFSGGYEQYF. The CDR3 region has the DNA TGTGCCAGCAGCTTTAGCGGGGGATACGAGCAGTACTTC.

V gene TRBV5-4 combines with J gene TRBJ1-2; D is unclear. Germline CDR1 is SGHNT and CDR2 is YYREEE (reference sequence). The CDR3 totals 14 residues. The ends were cut back, 4 bases at V and 4 bases at J, with 14 bases in the middle. The CDR3 spells CASSAQAGGYGYTF. As DNA, the CDR3 is TGTGCCAGCAGCGCCCAAGCCGGAGGCTATGGCTACACCTTC.

This clone was picked up one time. The chain carries TRBV2 and TRBJ1-2; 8 bases are shared with TRBD1. With 7 bases clipped from V and 4 bases from J, the junction kept 8 bases outside the gene matches. CDR1 is SNHLY and CDR2 is FYNNEI in the germline V gene. The CDR3 extends over 14 amino acids. In nucleotides, the CDR3 is TGTGCCAGCATTCGGACAGGGTTGGGCTATGGCTACACCTTC. Residues: CASIRTGLGYGYTF.

The chain is built from TRBV14 and TRBJ2-3; possibly TRBD2 for D (5 bases). V was clipped by 0 bases and J by 6 bases, with 10 bases between them. The CDR3 length is 14 residues. Germline V gene sequence: CDR1 SGHDN, CDR2 FVKESK. DNA of the CDR3: TGTGCCAGCAGCCAAGAGCGGAGAGGGGATACGCAGTATTTT. This gives the protein CASSQERRGDTQYF. The whole variable domain, remainder taken from reference TRBV14 and TRBJ2-3, is EAGVTQFPSHSVIEKGQTVTLRCDPISGHDNLYWYRRVMGKEIKFLLHFVKESKQDESGMPNNRFLAERTGGTYSTLKVQPAELEDSGVYFCASSQERRGDTQYFGPGTRLTVL.

The chain joins TRBV11-3 to TRBJ1-1, with D possibly TRBD1 on 5 matching bases. The CDR3 has 14 residues. The V end was cut by 1 base, the J end by 2 bases, with 8 bases between. The V gene's germline CDR1 is SGHNT and CDR2 YENEEA. In DNA form, the CDR3 reads TGTGCCAGCAGCTTAGGGGGCCCTAACACTGAAGCTTTCTTT. This encodes CASSLGGPNTEAFF. The complete variable domain, with remaining parts taken from reference TRBV11-3 and TRBJ1-1, reads EAGVVQSPRYKIIEKKQPVAFWCNPISGHNTLYWYLQNLGQGPELLIRYENEEAVDDSQLPKDRFSAERLKGVDSTLKIQPAELGDSAVYLCASSLGGPNTEAFFGQGTRLTVV.

This chain links TRBV19 with TRBJ1-5; D remains ambiguous. CDR3 length: 13 amino acids. Germline lookup yields CDR1 LNHDA and CDR2 SQIVND (reference sequence). Trimming removed 8 bases at V and 3 bases at J, with 11 bases between. CDR3 coding DNA: TGTGCCAGTGGAACAGTGGTCAATCAGCCCCAGCATTTT. It specifies CASGTVVNQPQHF.

The rearrangement links TRBV11-2 to TRBJ2-1; 12 nucleotides line up with TRBD2. Germline trimming cut 0 bases from V and 9 bases from J; bases unmatched to any gene: 6. The CDR3 covers 16 residues. CDR1 and CDR2 (germline): SGHAT, FQNNGV. This CDR3 reads CASSLELAGGAGEQFF. CDR3 in DNA: TGTGCCAGCAGCTTAGAACTAGCGGGGGGTGCGGGTGAGCAGTTCTTC.

V and J are TRBV6-5 and TRBJ1-1, with a weak D call TRBD1 (5 bases). The ends were cut back, 5 bases at V and 4 bases at J, with 11 bases in the middle. Germline CDR1 reads MNHEY; CDR2 reads SVGAGI. The CDR3 has 13 amino acids. The CDR3, as DNA: TGTGCCAGCAGTAGAGGCGGGGGCACTGAAGCTTTCTTT. Its protein product is CASSRGGGTEAFF.

The DNA for the CDR3 is TGTGCCAGCAATCTTGACCCGGGGGGACGGGGCATTCAGTACTTC. Protein: CASNLDPGGRGIQYF. The J gene is TRBJ2-4, the V gene TRBV6-5; TRBD2 matches at 7 bases. This CDR3 has 15 amino acids. Trimming removed 7 bases from V and 9 bases from J; junction bases left unmatched: 15. Germline lookup yields CDR1 MNHEY and CDR2 SVGAGI.

V usage is TRBV7-9 and J usage is TRBJ2-7; the D is unclear. The CDR3 is 12 amino acids. Germline CDR1 SEHNR, CDR2 FQNEAQ (reference sequence). Trimming shortened V by 1 base and J by 7 bases, and 8 bases separated the two germline ends. The CDR3 spells CASSLEGTEQYF. Written as DNA, the CDR3 is TGTGCCAGCAGCTTAGAGGGAACGGAGCAGTACTTC.

The chain recombines TRBV4-3 with TRBJ2-1, with 9 bases that match TRBD2. CDR3 length: 18 amino acids. With V trimmed by 0 bases and J by 7 bases, 13 bases remained unmatched. CDR1 is LGHNA, CDR2 YSLEER, per germline. CDR3 sequence: CASSQELFGAGGRNEQFF. DNA of the CDR3: TGCGCCAGCAGCCAAGAACTTTTTGGAGCGGGGGGCCGGAATGAGCAGTTCTTC.

The J gene is TRBJ1-5, the V gene TRBV28, with 8 bases that match TRBD1. Per the germline V gene, CDR1 is MDHEN and CDR2 is SYDVKM. The length of the CDR3 is 14 residues. J gave up 6 bases and V 6 bases, and 7 bases lay outside the gene matches. In nucleotides, the CDR3 is TGTGCCAGCAGCGCAGGGGGCGTACGTCAGCCCCAGCATTTT. This codes for CASSAGGVRQPQHF. Complete variable domain (other parts from reference TRBV28 and TRBJ1-5): DVKVTQSSRYLVKRTGEKVFLECVQDMDHENMFWYRQDPGLGLRLIYFSYDVKMKEKGDIPEGYSVSREKKERFSLILESASTNQTSMYLCASSAGGVRQPQHFGDGTRLSIL.

This rearrangement joins TRBV4-2 to TRBJ2-3; D is uncertain. The V gene lost 0 bases and the J gene lost 3 bases, with 13 bases spanning the gap. The CDR3 is made up of 16 amino acids. CDR1 LGHNA and CDR2 YNFKEQ come from the germline V gene. CDR3 amino acids: CASSQDLGGETDTQYF. The CDR3, as DNA: TGTGCCAGCAGCCAAGATCTGGGCGGTGAAACAGATACGCAGTATTTT.

The chain is built from TRBV7-2 and TRBJ1-3; no definite D call. Germline CDR1 reads SGHTA; CDR2 reads FQGNSA. CDR3 length: 14 residues. Trimming stripped 0 bases from V and 8 bases from J, with 11 bases between. In nucleotides, the CDR3 is TGTGCCAGCAGCTTAGCGTCAACCGGGCACACCATATATTTT. Encoded protein: CASSLASTGHTIYF.

V usage is TRBV28 and J usage is TRBJ1-4, with D unclear. This CDR3 region has 13 residues. The V end lost 3 bases, the J end lost 6 bases, and 8 bases lay between the germline ends. Germline V gene data show CDR1 as MDHEN and CDR2 as SYDVKM. CDR3: CASSFQADEKLFF. CDR3 DNA sequence: TGTGCCAGCAGTTTTCAGGCAGATGAAAAACTGTTTTTT. The variable domain in full, completed from reference TRBV28 and TRBJ1-4, reads DVKVTQSSRYLVKRTGEKVFLECVQDMDHENMFWYRQDPGLGLRLIYFSYDVKMKEKGDIPEGYSVSREKKERFSLILESASTNQTSMYLCASSFQADEKLFFGSGTQLSVL.